This TCR beta chain was profiled in a study of human T cells and chemical hapten exposure. In the study overall: Slight volume differences across pooled libraries mainly accounted for varying per-sample TCR yields.

Study results and caveats: Unchanged with DPC sensitization were TCRs above 1 in 1000 frequency.

The library labeled individual cDNA molecules by adding unique molecular identifiers to them. As processed by the authors: Sample TCR counts, which ranged from roughly 20,000 to 750,000, had a median of 95,638. Each CDR3 protein gets one entry after TCRdb re-called the RACE reads with MiXCR. TCRdb's processing, not the authors' own work, is the source of the V and J calls. The sample carries 30,000 to 35,000 distinct CDR3 sequences, roughly 5.4% recorded once. Time point: healthy volunteer bleed at 6 weeks. Unfractionated whole blood was the source of the extracted total RNA. This clonotype was recorded at least ten times. What it binds is unknown. Sequencing was performed on whole blood. The TCR originated in a human donor in good health. Some clones in this sample may be carry-over from other donors' samples.

In nucleotides, the CDR3 is TGCAGTGCTAGGCCGTCTGCAACTAATGAAAAACTGTTTTTT. Translating it yields CSARPSATNEKLFF. The chain recombines TRBV20-1 with TRBJ1-4; D is unresolved. V lost 3 bases to trimming and J lost 0 bases, with 8 bases between them. Germline V lookup: CDR1 DFQATT, CDR2 SNEGSKA (reference sequence). This CDR3 contains 14 residues.